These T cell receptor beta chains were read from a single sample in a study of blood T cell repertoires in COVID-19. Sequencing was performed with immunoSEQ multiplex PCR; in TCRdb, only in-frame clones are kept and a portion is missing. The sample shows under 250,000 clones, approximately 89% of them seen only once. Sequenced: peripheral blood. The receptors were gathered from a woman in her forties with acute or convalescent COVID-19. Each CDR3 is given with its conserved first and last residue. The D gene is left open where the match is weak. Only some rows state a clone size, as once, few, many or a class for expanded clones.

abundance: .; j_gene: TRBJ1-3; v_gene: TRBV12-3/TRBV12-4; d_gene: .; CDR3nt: TGTGCCAGCAGTTTTATCTCTGGAAACACCATATATTTT; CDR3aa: CASSFISGNTIYF
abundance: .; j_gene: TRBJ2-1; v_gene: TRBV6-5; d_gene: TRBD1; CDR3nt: TGTGCCAGCAGACCGACAGGGTACAATGAGCAGTTCTTC; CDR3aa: CASRPTGYNEQFF
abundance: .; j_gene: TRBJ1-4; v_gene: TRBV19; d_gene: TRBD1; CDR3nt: TGTGCCAGTAGTAAACGGGACAGGGGCGCAACTAATGAAAAACTGTTTTTT; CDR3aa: CASSKRDRGATNEKLFF
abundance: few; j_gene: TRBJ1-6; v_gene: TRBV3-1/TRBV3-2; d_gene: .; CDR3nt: TGTGCCAGCAGCCAGCGGGGCGTAGGTTCACCCCTCCACTTT; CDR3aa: CASSQRGVGSPLHF
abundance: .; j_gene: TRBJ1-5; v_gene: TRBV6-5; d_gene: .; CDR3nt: TGTGCCAGCAGTCCGGGGGGGCACCGCAATCAGCCCCAGCATTTT; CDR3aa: CASSPGGHRNQPQHF
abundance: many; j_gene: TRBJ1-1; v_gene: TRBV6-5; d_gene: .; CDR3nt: TGTGCCAGCAGTTACTCGCGGGGTGACACTGAAGCTTTCTTT; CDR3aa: CASSYSRGDTEAFF
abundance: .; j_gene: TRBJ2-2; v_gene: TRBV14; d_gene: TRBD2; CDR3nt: TGTGCCAGCAGCCAAGTTAGCGGGGCCGGGGAGCTGTTTTTT; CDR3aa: CASSQVSGAGELFF
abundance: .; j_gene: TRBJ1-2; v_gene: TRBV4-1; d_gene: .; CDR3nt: TGCGCCAGCAGCCAAGAGTCAGGTTATGGCTACACCTTC; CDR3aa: CASSQESGYGYTF
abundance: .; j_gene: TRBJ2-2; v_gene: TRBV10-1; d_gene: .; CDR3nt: TGCGCCAGCAGTAAACTCAGGGGGAACACCGGGGAGCTGTTTTTT; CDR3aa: CASSKLRGNTGELFF
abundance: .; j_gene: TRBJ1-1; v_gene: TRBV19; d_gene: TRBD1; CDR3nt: TGTGCCAGTAGTATAGGCGACAGGGCAAACACTGAAGCTTTCTTT; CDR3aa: CASSIGDRANTEAFF
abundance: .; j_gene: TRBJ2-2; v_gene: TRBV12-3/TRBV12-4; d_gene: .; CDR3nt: TGTGCCAGCAGTCGACAGAACGGGGAGCTGTTTTTT; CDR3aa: CASSRQNGELFF
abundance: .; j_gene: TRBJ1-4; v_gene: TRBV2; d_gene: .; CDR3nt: TGTGCCAGCTCCTCCCGGGGGAGTGTAGAAAAACTGTTTTTT; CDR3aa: CASSSRGSVEKLFF
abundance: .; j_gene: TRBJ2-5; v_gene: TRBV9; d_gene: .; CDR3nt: TGTGCCAGCAGCGGGGGGGGCCTGGAGACCCAGTACTTC; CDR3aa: CASSGGGLETQYF
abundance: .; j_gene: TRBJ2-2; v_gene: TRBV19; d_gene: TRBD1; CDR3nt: TGTGCCAGTAGCAGACAGGGGGCGAGCGGGGAGCTGTTTTTT; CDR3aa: CASSRQGASGELFF
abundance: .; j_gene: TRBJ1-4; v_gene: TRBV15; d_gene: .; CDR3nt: TGTGCCACCAGCAGAGGTGGGGCGAAAGCGAGGGAAAAACTGTTTTTT; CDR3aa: CATSRGGAKAREKLFF
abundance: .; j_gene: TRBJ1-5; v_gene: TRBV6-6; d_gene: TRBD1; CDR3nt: TGTGCCAGCAGTCCGACAGGGGGGGATTATAGCAATCAGCCCCAGCATTTT; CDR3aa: CASSPTGGDYSNQPQHF